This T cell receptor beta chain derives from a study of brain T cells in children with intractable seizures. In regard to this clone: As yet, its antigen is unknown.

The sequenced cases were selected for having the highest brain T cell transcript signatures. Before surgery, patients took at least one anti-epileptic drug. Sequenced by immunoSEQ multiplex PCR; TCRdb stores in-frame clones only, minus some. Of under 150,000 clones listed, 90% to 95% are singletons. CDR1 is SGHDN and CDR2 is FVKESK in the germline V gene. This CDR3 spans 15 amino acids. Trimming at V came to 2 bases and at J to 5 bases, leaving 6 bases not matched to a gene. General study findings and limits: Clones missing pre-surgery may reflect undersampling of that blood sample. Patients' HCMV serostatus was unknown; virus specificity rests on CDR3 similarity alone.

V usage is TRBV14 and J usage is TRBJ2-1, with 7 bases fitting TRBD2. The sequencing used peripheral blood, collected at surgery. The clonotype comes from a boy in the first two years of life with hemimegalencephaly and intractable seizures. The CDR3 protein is CASSQREGPNNEQFF. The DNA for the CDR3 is TGTGCCAGCAGCCAAAGGGAGGGCCCAAACAATGAGCAGTTCTTC.